The 8 T cell receptor beta chains below were found in one sample sequenced in a study of blood T cell repertoires in COVID-19. This table comes from immunoSEQ multiplex PCR, and its TCRdb copy is limited to in-frame clones, with some not included. The sample yields some 100,000 clones, around 92% seen once. Input material: peripheral blood. Receptors were obtained from a man in his fifties or sixties with active COVID-19.

The chain has TRBV29-1 and TRBJ2-3, with TRBD2 identical over 8 bases. This CDR3 contains 15 residues. Germline-derived CDR1 and CDR2 are SQVTM and ANQGSEA. In nucleotides, the CDR3 is TGCAGTATTCGGTCAGCGGGAGTTGCCAAGGATACGCAGTATTTT. It translates to CSIRSAGVAKDTQYF.

The V and J genes are TRBV28 and TRBJ1-5; maybe TRBD1 (5 bases). Per germline, CDR1 MDHEN and CDR2 SYDVKM. The CDR3 covers 15 residues. The V end was cut by 3 bases, the J end by 6 bases, with 15 bases between. CDR3 DNA sequence: TGTGCCAGCAGTTTGGAGCAGGGCCTCATTCAGCCCCAGCATTTT. It specifies CASSLEQGLIQPQHF.

The chain is built from TRBV28 and TRBJ1-4; 8 bases map to TRBD1. V lost 2 bases to trimming and J lost 8 bases; unmatched junction nucleotides: 4. CDR1 MDHEN and CDR2 SYDVKM come from the germline V gene. This CDR3 is built from 14 residues. The CDR3 DNA is TGTGCCAGCAGTTTAGCGGACAGGGTAGAAAAACTGTTTTTT. Translating it yields CASSLADRVEKLFF.

The gene calls are TRBV28 and TRBJ2-7; 8 nucleotides agree with TRBD2. Germline CDR1 reads MDHEN; CDR2 reads SYDVKM. CDR3 length equals 14 residues. Trimming cost V 6 bases and J 13 bases; bases outside gene matches: 17. CDR3 sequence (DNA): TGTGCCAGCAGCCCACGACTACAGCGGGAGTTTGAATACTTC. It yields the protein CASSPRLQREFEYF.

The genes are TRBV21-1 and TRBJ1-3; the table's TRBD1 call for D was not verified on the DNA. TRBV21-1 is noted as a pseudogene. CDR3 length equals 16 residues. In nucleotides, the CDR3 is TGTGCCAGCAGCAAAGCTGAGCAGGCCAATCTGGACACCATATATTTT. It is translated as CASSKAEQANLDTIYF.

The CDR3, as DNA: TGTGCCAGCAGCCCCCAACCAGGGTCGGACACCGGGGAGCTGTTTTTT. This encodes CASSPQPGSDTGELFF. This rearrangement joins TRBV7-3 to TRBJ2-2; D is perhaps TRBD1 (5 bases). The length of the CDR3 is 16 residues. Germline values: CDR1 SGHTA, CDR2 FQGTGA. Trimming took 5 bases from V and 3 from J, leaving 16 bases between them.

This chain links TRBV4-1 with TRBJ2-7; TRBD2 agrees at 9 bases. CDR3 length: 17 residues. Germline V CDR1 and CDR2: MGHRA, YSYEKL. V was clipped by 0 bases and J by 0 bases; unmatched bases: 6. In DNA form, the CDR3 reads TGCGCCAGCAGCCAAGAATGGGCTAGCGGGGCCTCCTACGAGCAGTACTTC. Protein sequence: CASSQEWASGASYEQYF.

Written as DNA, the CDR3 is TGTGCCACCAAGACCGACAGGGAAGAAAAACTGTTTTTT. Its translation: CATKTDREEKLFF. The rearrangement links TRBV10-3 to TRBJ1-4; TRBD1 agrees at 7 bases. The CDR3 covers 13 residues. Germline lookup yields CDR1 ENHRY and CDR2 SYGVKD. After removal of 10 bases from V and 8 bases from J, the junction contained 10 bases not matched to a gene.